This TCR beta chain was found in a study of T cell responses to AZD1222 COVID-19 vaccine. Study-level results: Repertoire collection took place solely once the T cell response had peaked. The donor cohort was predominantly white British with a female majority, and clonal diversity may have been underestimated.

The CDR3 runs to 16 residues. CDR1 is LNHDA, CDR2 SQIVND, per germline (reference sequence). V lost 5 bases, J lost 0 bases, and 11 bases lay in between. Libraries were prepared by immunoSEQ multiplex PCR; TCRdb keeps only in-frame clonotypes and omits some of them. Among around 120,000 clones, more than 85% were seen once, and the ten largest hold around 5%. Points on this clone: Its antigen is unknown.

The input for sequencing was peripheral blood, taken 28 days after the second AZD1222 dose. The sequence was obtained from an adult who received the AZD1222 COVID-19 vaccine. The chain employs TRBV19 and TRBJ2-6; a weak D match, TRBD1 (6 bases). The CDR3 spells CASSPDSNSGANVLTF. The CDR3 DNA follows: TGTGCCAGTAGTCCGGACAGTAACTCTGGGGCCAACGTCCTGACTTTC.